Listed here are 2 T cell receptor beta chains from one sample, sequenced in a study of T cell responses to AZD1222 COVID-19 vaccine. The assay was immunoSEQ multiplex PCR, and TCRdb's table has in-frame clones only and misses some. The sample includes 120,000 to 150,000 clones, 89% of them seen just once. The starting material was peripheral blood, obtained 28 days after the second AZD1222 dose. Source of these receptors: an adult who received the AZD1222 COVID-19 vaccine.

The chain is built from TRBV6-6 and TRBJ2-6; D remains ambiguous. V dropped 6 bases and J dropped 3 bases, with 12 bases sitting between them. Germline CDR1 is MNHNY and CDR2 is SVGAGI (reference sequence). The CDR3 loop spans 15 amino acids. CDR3 in DNA: TGTGCCAGCAGCCTAACGGCCGATGGGGCCAACGTCCTGACTTTC. As protein: CASSLTADGANVLTF.

Here the CDR3 reads CATGRGAGQETQYF. As DNA, the CDR3 is TGTGCCACCGGGCGAGGGGCAGGGCAAGAGACCCAGTACTTC. V gene TRBV7-9 combines with J gene TRBJ2-5; D tentatively fits TRBD1 or TRBD2 (5 bases each). The CDR3 is 14 amino acids. From germline, CDR1 is SEHNR and CDR2 FQNEAQ (reference sequence). V lost 10 bases to trimming and J lost 2 bases, with 17 bases between them. The full variable domain, completed using reference TRBV7-9 and TRBJ2-5, is DTGVSQNPRHKITKRGQNVTFRCDPISEHNRLYWYRQTLGQGPEFLTYFQNEAQLEKSRLLSDRFSAERPKGSFSTLEIQRTEQGDSAMYLCATGRGAGQETQYFGPGTRLLVL.